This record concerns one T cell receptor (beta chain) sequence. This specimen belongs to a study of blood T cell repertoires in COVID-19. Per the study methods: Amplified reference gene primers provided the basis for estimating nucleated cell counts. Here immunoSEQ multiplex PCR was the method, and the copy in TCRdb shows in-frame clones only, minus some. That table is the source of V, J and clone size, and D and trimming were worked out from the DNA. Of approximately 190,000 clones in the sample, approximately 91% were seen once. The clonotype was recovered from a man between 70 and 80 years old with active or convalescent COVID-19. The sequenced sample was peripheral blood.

The CDR3 bases are TGTGCCAGCAGCCCGGTTGCAACTAATGAAAAACTGTTTTTT. This translates into CASSPVATNEKLFF. This chain uses TRBV14 with TRBJ1-4; no reliable D call. CDR1 and CDR2 (germline): SGHDN, FVKESK. V gave up 4 bases and J gave up 0 bases, with 6 bases separating them. The CDR3 length is 14 residues.